This T cell receptor beta chain was documented in a study of CD8 T cells in Susac syndrome. CDR3 size: 15 residues. In germline, CDR1 is PRHDT, CDR2 FYEKMQ (reference sequence). Deletions cut 3 bases from V and 4 bases from J, with 13 bases between. Sequencing of TCR beta covered CD8+ and CD4+ T cells obtained from blood. TEMRA cells underwent FACS enrichment and CD8+ and CD4+ T cells underwent negative isolation. Random hexamers primed reverse transcription of roughly 0.5 to 1 ug RNA. An immunoSEQ multiplex PCR amplified TCR beta CDR3 over 54 Vbeta and 13 Jbeta. Using its own MiXCR run on the immunoSEQ multiplex PCR reads, TCRdb lists one record per CDR3 protein. The sample contains a few hundred thousand distinct CDR3 sequences, more than 85% of which appear only once.

Sequencing input: CD8+ T cells from PBMCs. The chain links TRBV13 to TRBJ2-1; D call uncertain. The TCR was taken from a human donor with multiple sclerosis. The CDR3 region is CASSFEPTPYNEQFF. The DNA of the CDR3 is TGTGCCAGCAGCTTTGAACCAACCCCATACAATGAGCAGTTCTTC.